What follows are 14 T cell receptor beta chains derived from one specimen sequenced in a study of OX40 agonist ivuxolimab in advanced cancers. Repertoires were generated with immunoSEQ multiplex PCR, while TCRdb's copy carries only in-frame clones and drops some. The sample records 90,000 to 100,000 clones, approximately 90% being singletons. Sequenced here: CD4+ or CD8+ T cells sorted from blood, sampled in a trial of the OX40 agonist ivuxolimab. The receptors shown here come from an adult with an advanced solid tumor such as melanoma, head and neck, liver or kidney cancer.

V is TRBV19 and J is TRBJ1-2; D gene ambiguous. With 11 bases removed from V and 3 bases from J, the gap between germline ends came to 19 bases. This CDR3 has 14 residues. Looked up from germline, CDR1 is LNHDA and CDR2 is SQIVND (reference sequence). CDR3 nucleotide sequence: TGTGCCCTGATCTCCGGGCCCCCGGACTATGGCTACACCTTC. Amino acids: CALISGPPDYGYTF. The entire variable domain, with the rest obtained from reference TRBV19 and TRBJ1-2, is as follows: DGGITQSPKYLFRKEGQNVTLSCEQNLNHDAMYWYRQDPGQGLRLIYYSQIVNDFQKGDIAEGYSVSREKKESFPLTVTSAQKNPTAFYLCALISGPPDYGYTFGSGTRLTVV.

CDR3 nucleotide sequence: TGTGCCAGCAGCCCTGAGGTAAATGAGCAGTTCTTC. This codes for CASSPEVNEQFF. The chain uses TRBV6-6 and TRBJ2-1; D is undetermined. CDR1 and CDR2 from the germline V gene are MNHNY and SVGAGI (reference sequence). This CDR3 is built from 12 residues. Trimming pared 6 bases from V and 7 bases from J, leaving 10 bases between.

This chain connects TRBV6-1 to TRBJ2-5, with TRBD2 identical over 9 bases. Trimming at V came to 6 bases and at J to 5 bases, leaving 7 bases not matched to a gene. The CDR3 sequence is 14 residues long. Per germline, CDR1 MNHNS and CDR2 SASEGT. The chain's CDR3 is CASRGSGRDETQYF. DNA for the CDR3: TGTGCCAGCAGGGGTAGCGGGAGAGACGAGACCCAGTACTTC.

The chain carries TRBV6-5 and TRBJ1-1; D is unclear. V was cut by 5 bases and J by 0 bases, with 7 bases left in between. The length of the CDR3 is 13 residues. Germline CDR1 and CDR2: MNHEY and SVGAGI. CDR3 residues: CASSTGLNTEAFF. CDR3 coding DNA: TGTGCCAGCAGTACCGGTTTGAACACTGAAGCTTTCTTT.

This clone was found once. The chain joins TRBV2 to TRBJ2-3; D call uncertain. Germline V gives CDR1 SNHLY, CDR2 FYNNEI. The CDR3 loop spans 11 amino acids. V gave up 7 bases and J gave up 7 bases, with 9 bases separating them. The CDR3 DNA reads TGTGCCAGCACCGAGACTCATACGCAGTATTTT. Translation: CASTETHTQYF.

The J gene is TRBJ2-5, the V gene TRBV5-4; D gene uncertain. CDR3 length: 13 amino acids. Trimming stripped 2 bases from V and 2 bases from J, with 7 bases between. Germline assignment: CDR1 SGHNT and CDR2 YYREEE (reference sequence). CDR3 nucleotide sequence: TGTGCCAGCAGCTTAGGATTGCAAGAGACCCAGTACTTC. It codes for CASSLGLQETQYF.

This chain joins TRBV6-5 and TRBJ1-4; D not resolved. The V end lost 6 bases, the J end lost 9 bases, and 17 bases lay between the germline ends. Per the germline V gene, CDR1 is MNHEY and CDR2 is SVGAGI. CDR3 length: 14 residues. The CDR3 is CASSSPVDGKKLFF. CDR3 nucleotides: TGTGCCAGCAGCTCCCCGGTGGATGGGAAAAAACTGTTTTTT.

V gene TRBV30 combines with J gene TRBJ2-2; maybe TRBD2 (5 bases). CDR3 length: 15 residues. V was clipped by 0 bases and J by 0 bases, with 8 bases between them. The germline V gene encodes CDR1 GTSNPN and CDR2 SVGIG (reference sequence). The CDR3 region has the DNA TGTGCCTGGAGTGTGGCTAGCTCGAACACCGGGGAGCTGTTTTTT. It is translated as CAWSVASSNTGELFF.

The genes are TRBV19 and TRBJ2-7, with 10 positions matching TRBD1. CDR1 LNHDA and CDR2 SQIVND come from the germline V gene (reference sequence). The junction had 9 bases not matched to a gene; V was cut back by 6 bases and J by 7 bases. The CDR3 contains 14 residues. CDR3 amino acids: CASSDRGPPGEQYF. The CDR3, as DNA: TGTGCCAGTAGCGACAGGGGGCCCCCTGGGGAGCAGTACTTC. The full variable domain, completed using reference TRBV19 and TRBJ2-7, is DGGITQSPKYLFRKEGQNVTLSCEQNLNHDAMYWYRQDPGQGLRLIYYSQIVNDFQKGDIAEGYSVSREKKESFPLTVTSAQKNPTAFYLCASSDRGPPGEQYFGPGTRLTVT.

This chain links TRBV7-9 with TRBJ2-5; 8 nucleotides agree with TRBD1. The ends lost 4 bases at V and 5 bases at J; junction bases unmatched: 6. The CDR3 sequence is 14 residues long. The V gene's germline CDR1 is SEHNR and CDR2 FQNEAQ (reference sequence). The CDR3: CASSSGQGWETQYF. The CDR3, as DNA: TGTGCCAGCAGCTCTGGACAGGGCTGGGAGACCCAGTACTTC. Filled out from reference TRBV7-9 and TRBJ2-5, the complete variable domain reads DTGVSQNPRHKITKRGQNVTFRCDPISEHNRLYWYRQTLGQGPEFLTYFQNEAQLEKSRLLSDRFSAERPKGSFSTLEIQRTEQGDSAMYLCASSSGQGWETQYFGPGTRLLVL.

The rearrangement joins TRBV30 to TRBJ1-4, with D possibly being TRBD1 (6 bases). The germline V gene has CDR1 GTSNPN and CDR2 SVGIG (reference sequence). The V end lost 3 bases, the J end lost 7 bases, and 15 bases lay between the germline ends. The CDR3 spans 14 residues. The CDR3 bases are TGTGCCTGGAGCGCCCAGGGAGGGGGTGAAAAACTGTTTTTT. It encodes CAWSAQGGGEKLFF.

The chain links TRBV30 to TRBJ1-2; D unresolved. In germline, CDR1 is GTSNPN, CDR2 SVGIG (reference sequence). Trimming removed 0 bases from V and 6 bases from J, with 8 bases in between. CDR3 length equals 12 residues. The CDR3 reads CAWSVSRNGYTF. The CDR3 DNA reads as TGTGCCTGGAGTGTAAGTCGTAATGGCTACACCTTC.

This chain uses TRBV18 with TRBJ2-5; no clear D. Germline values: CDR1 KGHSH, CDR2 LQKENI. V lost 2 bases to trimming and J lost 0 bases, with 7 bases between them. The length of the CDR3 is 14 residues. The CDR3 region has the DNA TGTGCCAGCTCACCAACACCCGACCAAGAGACCCAGTACTTC. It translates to CASSPTPDQETQYF.

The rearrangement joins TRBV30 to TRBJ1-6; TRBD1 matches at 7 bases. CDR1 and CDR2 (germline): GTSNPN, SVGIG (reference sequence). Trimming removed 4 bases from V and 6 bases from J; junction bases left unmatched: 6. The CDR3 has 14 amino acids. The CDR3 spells CAWNPGQPNSPLHF. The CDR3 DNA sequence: TGTGCCTGGAATCCGGGACAGCCTAATTCACCCCTCCACTTT.